These T cell receptor beta chains were read from a single sample in a study of blood T cell repertoires in COVID-19. Produced via immunoSEQ multiplex PCR; TCRdb's table is partial and in-frame only. Of around 190,000 clones listed, 80% were seen once; the top ten hold less than 7%. Source material: peripheral blood. The receptors derive from a man between 60 and 75 years old with acute or convalescent COVID-19. CDR3s include the opening cysteine and the closing phenylalanine or tryptophan. Fields, in order: CDR3 protein, CDR3 DNA, D gene, V gene, clone size, J gene, CDR3 length. D genes are given only for firm matches. Where a row states a size, it is once, few, many or the class of an expanded clone; other rows omit it.

CDR3aa: CASSPKGHGSPLHF; CDR3nt: TGTGCCAGCAGCCCCAAGGGGCATGGTTCACCCCTCCACTTT; d_gene: -; v_gene: TRBV11-2; abundance: -; j_gene: TRBJ1-6; len: 14
CDR3aa: CASSPTSGGAEQYF; CDR3nt: TGTGCCAGCAGTCCCACTAGCGGGGGGGCTGAGCAGTACTTC; d_gene: TRBD2; v_gene: TRBV6-5; abundance: -; j_gene: TRBJ2-7; len: 14
CDR3aa: CASTPGLQETQYF; CDR3nt: TGTGCCAGCACTCCGGGACTGCAAGAGACCCAGTACTTC; d_gene: -; v_gene: TRBV2; abundance: few; j_gene: TRBJ2-5; len: 13
CDR3aa: CASRLGSGSYEQYF; CDR3nt: TGTGCCAGCAGATTGGGGTCAGGGTCCTACGAGCAGTACTTC; d_gene: -; v_gene: TRBV7-2; abundance: -; j_gene: TRBJ2-7; len: 14
CDR3aa: CASGRDSPTGELFF; CDR3nt: TGTGCTAGTGGCCGGGACAGCCCAACCGGGGAGCTGTTTTTT; d_gene: TRBD1; v_gene: TRBV12-5; abundance: -; j_gene: TRBJ2-2; len: 14
CDR3aa: CASSIGGASSYGYTF; CDR3nt: TGTGCCAGTAGTATAGGCGGGGCCAGCAGCTATGGCTACACCTTC; d_gene: -; v_gene: TRBV19; abundance: -; j_gene: TRBJ1-2; len: 15
CDR3aa: CASSYSMVSASRTGELFF; CDR3nt: TGTGCCAGCAGTTACTCGATGGTCTCGGCTAGTCGCACCGGGGAGCTGTTTTTT; d_gene: -; v_gene: TRBV6-2/TRBV6-3; abundance: -; j_gene: TRBJ2-2; len: 18
CDR3aa: CASSYSGGPQETQYF; CDR3nt: TGTGCTAGCAGCTATAGCGGGGGACCGCAAGAGACCCAGTACTTC; d_gene: TRBD2; v_gene: TRBV7-7; abundance: -; j_gene: TRBJ2-5; len: 15
CDR3aa: CASSQQISNYGYTF; CDR3nt: TGTGCCAGCAGCCAACAGATATCTAACTATGGCTACACCTTC; d_gene: -; v_gene: TRBV2; abundance: -; j_gene: TRBJ1-2; len: 14
CDR3aa: CASSLRDYSYEQYF; CDR3nt: TGTGCCAGCAGCTTACGGGACTACTCCTACGAGCAGTACTTC; d_gene: TRBD2; v_gene: TRBV5-5; abundance: many; j_gene: TRBJ2-7; len: 14
CDR3aa: CASRTGNEKLFF; CDR3nt: TGTGCCAGCCGGACAGGGAATGAAAAACTGTTTTTT; d_gene: TRBD1; v_gene: TRBV18; abundance: -; j_gene: TRBJ1-4; len: 12
CDR3aa: CASSLRDRGLLFGNTIYF; CDR3nt: TGTGCCAGCAGTCTACGGGACAGGGGGCTATTATTTGGAAACACCATATATTTT; d_gene: TRBD1; v_gene: TRBV6-6; abundance: -; j_gene: TRBJ1-3; len: 18
CDR3aa: CASSEVGGYGNTIYF; CDR3nt: TGTGCCAGCAGTGAAGTTGGGGGCTACGGAAACACCATATATTTT; d_gene: -; v_gene: TRBV2; abundance: -; j_gene: TRBJ1-3; len: 15
CDR3aa: CASGYLAGAGGYNEQFF; CDR3nt: TGTGCCAGCGGGTATCTAGCGGGAGCGGGAGGCTACAATGAGCAGTTCTTC; d_gene: TRBD2; v_gene: TRBV9; abundance: many; j_gene: TRBJ2-1; len: 17
CDR3aa: CASSQDRLHEQYF; CDR3nt: TGTGCCAGCAGCCAAGACAGGCTCCACGAGCAGTACTTC; d_gene: -; v_gene: TRBV3-1/TRBV3-2; abundance: -; j_gene: TRBJ2-7; len: 13
CDR3aa: CASSGASGIYEQYF; CDR3nt: TGTGCCAGTAGTGGGGCTAGCGGGATCTACGAGCAGTACTTC; d_gene: TRBD2; v_gene: TRBV19; abundance: -; j_gene: TRBJ2-7; len: 14
CDR3aa: CASSSPPSGGADEQFF; CDR3nt: TGTGCCAGCAGCTCCCCCCCTAGCGGGGGGGCGGATGAGCAGTTCTTC; d_gene: TRBD2; v_gene: TRBV7-3; abundance: -; j_gene: TRBJ2-1; len: 16
CDR3aa: CASSIDRGGAGYTF; CDR3nt: TGTGCCAGCAGTATTGACAGGGGCGGGGCTGGCTACACCTTC; d_gene: TRBD1; v_gene: TRBV6-5; abundance: -; j_gene: TRBJ1-2; len: 14
CDR3aa: CASCFTGLNGYTF; CDR3nt: TGTGCCAGCTGTTTCACAGGGTTAAACGGCTACACCTTC; d_gene: -; v_gene: TRBV6-5; abundance: -; j_gene: TRBJ1-2; len: 13
CDR3aa: CATSSENTEAFF; CDR3nt: TGTGCCACCTCCAGTGAGAACACTGAAGCTTTCTTT; d_gene: -; v_gene: TRBV2; abundance: few; j_gene: TRBJ1-1; len: 12
CDR3aa: CASSPPGTGTIIRAFF; CDR3nt: TGTGCCAGCTCACCCCCGGGTACCGGGACAATAATACGAGCTTTCTTT; d_gene: -; v_gene: TRBV18; abundance: -; j_gene: TRBJ1-1; len: 16